A selection of T cell receptor beta chains follows, all from one sample in a study of STAT3 mutations in large granular lymphocyte leukemia. The method was immunoSEQ multiplex PCR; TCRdb's version includes in-frame clones alone and lacks a portion of them. The sample records about 42,000 clones, roughly 81% being singletons. The sequenced material came from PBMCs. The receptors come from a human donor with T large granular lymphocyte leukemia. Some clones in this sample may be carry-over from other donors' samples. CDR3s include the opening cysteine and the closing phenylalanine or tryptophan. The D gene is left open where the match is weak. Clone size is not always given. Where it is, it says once, few, many or a class for expanded clones.

J: TRBJ1-1; V: TRBV9; size: NA; D: NA; DNA: TGTGCCAGCAGCGCCTCGGACCAGAATGCTTTCTTT; CDR3: CASSASDQNAFF
J: TRBJ2-5; V: TRBV9; size: NA; D: NA; DNA: TGTGCCAGCACCGTTTTGACAGGGGAGGGAGAGACCCAGTACTTC; CDR3: CASTVLTGEGETQYF
J: TRBJ1-2; V: TRBV18; size: NA; D: TRBD1; DNA: TGTGCCAGCCATCAGGGACAGGGGGCTTTTGGTGGCTACACCTTC; CDR3: CASHQGQGAFGGYTF
J: TRBJ2-7; V: TRBV19; size: NA; D: TRBD2; DNA: TGTGCCAGTAACCCCGGGGGGGACTACGAGCAGTACTTC; CDR3: CASNPGGDYEQYF
J: TRBJ1-1; V: TRBV5-6; size: NA; D: NA; DNA: TGTGCCAGCAGCTTTACAGGGAGGAACACTGAAGCTTTCTTT; CDR3: CASSFTGRNTEAFF
J: TRBJ1-5; V: TRBV5-1; size: NA; D: NA; DNA: TGCGCCAGCAGCTTGGACGGGGGCCGCAATCAGCCCCAGCATTTT; CDR3: CASSLDGGRNQPQHF
J: TRBJ1-5; V: TRBV19; size: NA; D: NA; DNA: TGTGCCAGTAGTATTCTCTGGCAGGGGAATCAGCCCCAGCATTTT; CDR3: CASSILWQGNQPQHF
J: TRBJ1-5; V: TRBV19; size: NA; D: NA; DNA: TGTGCCAGTAGTATTCCGATCGGGGATCAGCCCCAGCATTTT; CDR3: CASSIPIGDQPQHF
J: TRBJ2-7; V: TRBV4-2; size: NA; D: TRBD1; DNA: TGTGCCAGCAGCCTCGGGACAGGGGCGGTCGAGCAGTACTTC; CDR3: CASSLGTGAVEQYF
J: TRBJ2-1; V: TRBV6-6; size: NA; D: NA; DNA: TGTGCCAGCAGTTACGGGCAGGTCTCCTACAATGAGCAGTTCTTC; CDR3: CASSYGQVSYNEQFF
J: TRBJ2-7; V: TRBV7-6; size: NA; D: NA; DNA: TGTGCCAGCAGCTTAGCAATGTTGAGGGGCGAGCAGTACTTC; CDR3: CASSLAMLRGEQYF
J: TRBJ1-2; V: TRBV6-4; size: few; D: TRBD1; DNA: TGTGCCAGCAAGAGCGACGGACAGGGGGCGAGTGGCTACACCTTC; CDR3: CASKSDGQGASGYTF
J: TRBJ2-3; V: TRBV28; size: NA; D: TRBD2; DNA: TGTGCCAGCAGTCCTACTAGCGGGGGGGCAGATACGCAGTATTTT; CDR3: CASSPTSGGADTQYF
J: TRBJ2-3; V: TRBV28; size: NA; D: NA; DNA: TGTGCCAGCACTGGAAATACAGATACGCAGTATTTT; CDR3: CASTGNTDTQYF
J: TRBJ1-2; V: TRBV28; size: NA; D: NA; DNA: TGTGCCAGCAGTTCTACTACAGAGAACTATGGCTACACCTTC; CDR3: CASSSTTENYGYTF
J: TRBJ1-6; V: TRBV7-2; size: NA; D: NA; DNA: TGTGCCAGCAGCCTCCGGGGGGGTGCAGGGTTCAATTCACCCCTCCACTTT; CDR3: CASSLRGGAGFNSPLHF
J: TRBJ1-5; V: TRBV23-1; size: NA; D: NA; DNA: TGCGCAGGCCCGGCAGGGAGCAATCAGCCCCAGCATTTT; CDR3: CAGPAGSNQPQHF
J: TRBJ1-2; V: TRBV4-3; size: NA; D: NA; DNA: TGCGCCAGCAGCCAAAGCAGGGCAGCTAACTATGGCTACACCTTC; CDR3: CASSQSRAANYGYTF
J: TRBJ2-2; V: TRBV5-1; size: NA; D: TRBD2; DNA: TGCGCCAGCAGCAACATAGCGGGTGACGGGGAGCTGTTTTTT; CDR3: CASSNIAGDGELFF
J: TRBJ2-7; V: TRBV9; size: NA; D: NA; DNA: TGTGCCAGCAGCGTAGCTAGCACAGGAACCTACGAGCAGTACTTC; CDR3: CASSVASTGTYEQYF
J: TRBJ1-6; V: TRBV7-2; size: NA; D: NA; DNA: TGTGCCAGCAGCAACAATGACAGGATGAATTCACCCCTCCACTTT; CDR3: CASSNNDRMNSPLHF
J: TRBJ1-1; V: TRBV5-4; size: NA; D: NA; DNA: TGTGCCCCTGGTGGGCAGGGGACGAACACTGAAGCTTTCTTT; CDR3: CAPGGQGTNTEAFF
J: TRBJ1-2; V: TRBV7-9; size: NA; D: TRBD1; DNA: TGTGCCACTTCTTCCTATACCCCGGGACAGTCTGGCTACACCTTC; CDR3: CATSSYTPGQSGYTF
J: TRBJ2-1; V: TRBV5-1; size: NA; D: NA; DNA: TGCGCCAGCAGCGAAGGAGTTATGGGCAATGAGCAGTTCTTC; CDR3: CASSEGVMGNEQFF
J: TRBJ1-3; V: TRBV18; size: NA; D: NA; DNA: TGTGCCAGCTCACTACCTACAGGGTCTTCCGGAAACACCATATATTTT; CDR3: CASSLPTGSSGNTIYF
J: TRBJ1-1; V: TRBV5-6; size: once; D: TRBD1; DNA: TGTGCCAGCAGCCTCGACAGGGAGTGGGCCCTGAACACTGAAGCTTTCTTT; CDR3: CASSLDREWALNTEAFF
J: TRBJ1-2; V: TRBV20-1; size: NA; D: NA; DNA: TGCAGTGCCACCCCCTTACATGGCTACACCTTC; CDR3: CSATPLHGYTF
J: TRBJ1-4; V: TRBV27; size: NA; D: NA; DNA: TGTGCCAGCAGTCCCTTCGCGGGGGGCGATGAAAAACTGTTTTTT; CDR3: CASSPFAGGDEKLFF
J: TRBJ1-1; V: TRBV7-9; size: NA; D: NA; DNA: TGTGCCAGCAGCACCTTACACAGGAACACTGAAGCTTTCTTT; CDR3: CASSTLHRNTEAFF
J: TRBJ2-1; V: TRBV5-6; size: NA; D: TRBD1; DNA: TGTGCCAGCAGGCGGACAGGGGGCAATGAGCAGTTCTTC; CDR3: CASRRTGGNEQFF